A single sample gave rise to the 6 T cell receptor beta chains below, sequenced in a study of cytomegalovirus exposure and HLA in healthy donors. TCRdb's table, derived via immunoSEQ multiplex PCR, lists solely in-frame clones and lacks some. The sample carries roughly 150,000 clones, 94% recorded once. The specimen sequenced was PBMCs. The receptors shown here come from a young man in good health and CMV-seropositive.

The chain carries TRBV2 and TRBJ2-5; tentatively, D is TRBD1 (6 bases). The V end lost 8 bases, the J end lost 1 base, and 11 bases lay between the germline ends. Per the germline V gene, CDR1 is SNHLY and CDR2 is FYNNEI. The CDR3 contains 13 residues. The CDR3 sequence: CASHGQLQETQYF. Here the CDR3 DNA reads TGTGCCAGCCATGGACAGCTCCAAGAGACCCAGTACTTC. Combining the CDR3 with reference TRBV2 and TRBJ2-5 gives the whole variable domain EPEVTQTPSHQVTQMGQEVILRCVPISNHLYFYWYRQILGQKVEFLVSFYNNEISEKSEIFDDQFSVERPDGSNFTLKIRSTKLEDSAMYFCASHGQLQETQYFGPGTRLLVL.

The chain couples TRBV29-1 to TRBJ2-3; TRBD1 matches at 9 bases. Germline-derived CDR1 and CDR2 are SQVTM and ANQGSEA. The length of the CDR3 is 17 residues. V shed 6 bases, J shed 1 base, and the junction held 14 bases outside the gene matches. For the CDR3, the DNA is TGCAGCGTCAATAGACCAACAGGGGGCGCGGGCACAGATACGCAGTATTTT. It specifies CSVNRPTGGAGTDTQYF.

The V gene is TRBV5-1, the J gene TRBJ1-3; no clear D. With 0 bases removed from V and 0 bases from J, the gap between germline ends came to 10 bases. Germline CDR1 and CDR2: SGHRS and YFSETQ. This CDR3 contains 16 residues. CDR3 in DNA: TGCGCCAGCAGCTTGGGGGAGAACAACTCTGGAAACACCATATATTTT. The encoded protein is CASSLGENNSGNTIYF.

The J gene is TRBJ2-1, the V gene TRBV10-3; D not resolved. The CDR3 is 12 amino acids. Germline loops: CDR1 ENHRY, CDR2 SYGVKD. V dropped 6 bases and J dropped 6 bases, with 9 bases sitting between them. The CDR3 region is CAISLGSNEQFF. CDR3 DNA: TGTGCCATCAGCCTAGGATCCAATGAGCAGTTCTTC.

The chain has TRBV5-1 and TRBJ2-7, with 14 bases fitting TRBD2. V shed 4 bases, J shed 1 base, and the junction held 19 bases outside the gene matches. Germline lookup yields CDR1 SGHRS and CDR2 YFSETQ. This CDR3 contains 21 residues. The DNA for the CDR3 is TGCGCCAGCAGCCTCTACCCCGGGGGACTAGCGGGAGAAATTACGTCCTACGAGCAGTACTTC. It encodes CASSLYPGGLAGEITSYEQYF.

The CDR3 spells CAWSETGWWNEQYF. The DNA for the CDR3 is TGTGCCTGGAGTGAGACAGGGTGGTGGAATGAGCAGTACTTC. This rearrangement joins TRBV30 to TRBJ2-7; 7 bases align to TRBD1. J was trimmed by 7 bases and V by 1 base; bases with no gene match: 10. This CDR3 comprises 14 residues. CDR1 is GTSNPN and CDR2 is SVGIG in the germline V gene (reference sequence). Combining the CDR3 with reference TRBV30 and TRBJ2-7 gives the whole variable domain SQTIHQWPATLVQPVGSPLSLECTVEGTSNPNLYWYRQAAGRGLQLLFYSVGIGQISSEVPQNLSASRPQDRQFILSSKKLLLSDSGFYLCAWSETGWWNEQYFGPGTRLTVT.